This is a list of T cell receptor beta chains from one sample in a study of identical twins. TCRdb reprocessed the 5' RACE reads via MiXCR and lists one record per CDR3 protein. The sample includes about 210,000 distinct CDR3 sequences, around 10% of them seen just once. The sample was memory (CD45RO+) T cells sorted from blood. The source is a young woman in good health. Both conserved end residues are part of each CDR3. The D gene is left open where the match is weak. Clone size appears in some rows only: once, few, many, or a class for an expanded clone.

v_call: TRBV5-6
clone_size: few
j_call: TRBJ1-4
d_call: .
cdr3_aa: CASSWGGAGEKLFF
cdr3_nt: TGTGCCAGCAGCTGGGGGGGGGCTGGGGAAAAACTGTTTTTT

v_call: TRBV6-5
clone_size: .
j_call: TRBJ2-3
d_call: .
cdr3_aa: CASSYPNEERASTDTQYF
cdr3_nt: TGTGCCAGCAGTTACCCCAATGAGGAACGGGCAAGCACAGATACGCAGTATTTT

v_call: TRBV12-3/TRBV12-4
clone_size: many
j_call: TRBJ1-1
d_call: TRBD1
cdr3_aa: CASSLGTGALNTEAFF
cdr3_nt: TGTGCCAGCAGTCTCGGGACAGGGGCCCTAAACACTGAAGCTTTCTTT

v_call: TRBV24-1
clone_size: .
j_call: TRBJ2-5
d_call: .
cdr3_aa: CATSAFGSKTQYF
cdr3_nt: TGTGCCACCAGTGCCTTCGGTTCGAAGACCCAGTACTTC

v_call: TRBV6-1
clone_size: .
j_call: TRBJ2-7
d_call: .
cdr3_aa: CASSLQGLAYEQYF
cdr3_nt: TGTGCCAGCAGTCTCCAGGGGCTCGCCTACGAGCAGTACTTC

v_call: TRBV10-3
clone_size: few
j_call: TRBJ2-6
d_call: .
cdr3_aa: CAIGEALSGANVLTF
cdr3_nt: TGTGCCATCGGGGAGGCCCTCTCTGGGGCCAACGTCCTGACTTTC

v_call: TRBV5-6
clone_size: few
j_call: TRBJ1-5
d_call: TRBD1
cdr3_aa: CASSLAGRGGNQPQHF
cdr3_nt: TGTGCCAGCAGCTTGGCCGGCAGGGGGGGGAATCAGCCCCAGCATTTT

v_call: TRBV5-5
clone_size: .
j_call: TRBJ2-5
d_call: .
cdr3_aa: CASSSWQDQETQYF
cdr3_nt: TGTGCCAGCAGCTCCTGGCAGGACCAAGAGACCCAGTACTTC

v_call: TRBV18
clone_size: .
j_call: TRBJ2-7
d_call: .
cdr3_aa: CASSRGLMSYEQYF
cdr3_nt: TGTGCCAGCTCAAGGGGGTTAATGTCCTACGAGCAGTACTTC

v_call: TRBV18
clone_size: .
j_call: TRBJ1-6
d_call: TRBD1
cdr3_aa: CASSPPDRDRNSPLHF
cdr3_nt: TGTGCCAGCTCACCACCCGACAGGGATCGTAATTCACCCCTCCACTTT

v_call: TRBV27
clone_size: few
j_call: TRBJ2-7
d_call: .
cdr3_aa: CASSPIRDGAYEQYF
cdr3_nt: TGTGCCAGCAGTCCTATCCGGGACGGAGCCTACGAGCAGTACTTC

v_call: TRBV7-9
clone_size: few
j_call: TRBJ1-2
d_call: TRBD1
cdr3_aa: CASSPIGQGAAGYTF
cdr3_nt: TGTGCCAGCAGCCCTATAGGACAGGGGGCGGCTGGCTACACCTTC

v_call: TRBV20-1
clone_size: .
j_call: TRBJ2-3
d_call: TRBD1
cdr3_aa: CSARKPTGGTSTDTQYF
cdr3_nt: TGCAGTGCTAGAAAGCCGACAGGGGGAACTAGCACAGATACGCAGTATTTT

v_call: TRBV7-8
clone_size: many
j_call: TRBJ1-1
d_call: .
cdr3_aa: CASSLFSRTALTGNTEAFF
cdr3_nt: TGTGCCAGCAGCTTATTTTCGAGGACAGCCCTCACGGGGAACACTGAAGCTTTCTTT

v_call: TRBV6-1
clone_size: .
j_call: TRBJ2-7
d_call: .
cdr3_aa: CASRLYSYEQYF
cdr3_nt: TGTGCCAGCAGACTTTACTCCTACGAGCAGTACTTC

v_call: TRBV7-2
clone_size: .
j_call: TRBJ2-3
d_call: .
cdr3_aa: CASSPPRGLTDTQYF
cdr3_nt: TGTGCCAGCAGCCCCCCCAGGGGACTCACAGATACGCAGTATTTT